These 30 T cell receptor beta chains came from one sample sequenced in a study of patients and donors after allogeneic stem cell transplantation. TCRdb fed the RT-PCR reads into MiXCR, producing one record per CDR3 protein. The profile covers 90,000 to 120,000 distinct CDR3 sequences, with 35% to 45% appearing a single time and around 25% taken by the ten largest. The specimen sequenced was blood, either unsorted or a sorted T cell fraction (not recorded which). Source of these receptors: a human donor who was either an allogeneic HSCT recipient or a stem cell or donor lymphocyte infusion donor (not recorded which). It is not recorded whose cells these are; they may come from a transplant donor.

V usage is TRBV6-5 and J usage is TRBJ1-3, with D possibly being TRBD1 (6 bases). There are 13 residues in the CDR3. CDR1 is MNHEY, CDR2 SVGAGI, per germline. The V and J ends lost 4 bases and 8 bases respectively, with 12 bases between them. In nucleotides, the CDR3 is TGTGCCAGCAGTTCTGTCAGGGGTGACACCATATATTTT. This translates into CASSSVRGDTIYF.

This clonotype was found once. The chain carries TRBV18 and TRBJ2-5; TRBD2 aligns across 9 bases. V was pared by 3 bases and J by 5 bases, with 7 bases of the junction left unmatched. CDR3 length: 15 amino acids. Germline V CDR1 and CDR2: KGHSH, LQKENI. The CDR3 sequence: CASSPLAGDSETQYF. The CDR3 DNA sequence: TGTGCCAGCTCACCTTTAGCGGGAGATTCTGAGACCCAGTACTTC.

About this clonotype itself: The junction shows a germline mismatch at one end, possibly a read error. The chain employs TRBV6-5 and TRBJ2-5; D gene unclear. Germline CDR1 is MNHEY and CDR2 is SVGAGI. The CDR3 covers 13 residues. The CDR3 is CASSYSTGQTQHF. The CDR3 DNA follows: TGTGCCAGCAGTTACTCGACTGGTCAGACCCAGCACTTC.

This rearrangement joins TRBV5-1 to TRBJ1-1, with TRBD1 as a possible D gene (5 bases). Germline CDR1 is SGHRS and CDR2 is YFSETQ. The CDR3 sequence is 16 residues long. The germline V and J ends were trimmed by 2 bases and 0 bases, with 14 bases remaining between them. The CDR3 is CASSLDPGHLNTEAFF. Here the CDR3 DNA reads TGCGCCAGCAGCTTAGATCCTGGACACCTGAACACTGAAGCTTTCTTT. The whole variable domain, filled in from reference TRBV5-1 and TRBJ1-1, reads KAGVTQTPRYLIKTRGQQVTLSCSPISGHRSVSWYQQTPGQGLQFLFEYFSETQRNKGNFPGRFSGRQFSNSRSEMNVSTLELGDSALYLCASSLDPGHLNTEAFFGQGTRLTVV.

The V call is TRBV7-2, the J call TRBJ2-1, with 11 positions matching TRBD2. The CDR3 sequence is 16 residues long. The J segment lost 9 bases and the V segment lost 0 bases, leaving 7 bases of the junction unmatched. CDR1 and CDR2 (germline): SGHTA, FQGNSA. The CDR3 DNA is TGTGCCAGCAGCTTAGCGATAGCGGGAGGGCAACTTGAGCAGTTCTTC. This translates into CASSLAIAGGQLEQFF.

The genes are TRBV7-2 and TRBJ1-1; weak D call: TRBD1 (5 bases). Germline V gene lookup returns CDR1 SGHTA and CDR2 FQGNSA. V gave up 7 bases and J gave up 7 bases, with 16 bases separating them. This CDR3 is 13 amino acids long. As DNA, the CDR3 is TGTGCCAGCACCTTGGTGGGGGACGGTGAAGCTTTCTTT. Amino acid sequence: CASTLVGDGEAFF. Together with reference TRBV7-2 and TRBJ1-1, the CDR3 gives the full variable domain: GAGVSQSPSNKVTEKGKDVELRCDPISGHTALYWYRQSLGQGLEFLIYFQGNSAPDKSGLPSDRFSAERTGGSVSTLTIQRTQQEDSAVYLCASTLVGDGEAFFGQGTRLTVV.

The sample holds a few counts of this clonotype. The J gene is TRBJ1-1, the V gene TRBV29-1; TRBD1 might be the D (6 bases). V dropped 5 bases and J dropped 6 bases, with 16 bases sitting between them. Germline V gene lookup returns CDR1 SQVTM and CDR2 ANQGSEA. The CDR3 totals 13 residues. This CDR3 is CSVPSLGGAEAFF. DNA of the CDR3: TGCAGCGTTCCAAGCTTGGGGGGCGCTGAAGCTTTCTTT.

This chain's CDR3 is CASSYSWGQSSYEQYF. The CDR3 DNA sequence: TGTGCCAGCAGTTACTCTTGGGGCCAGAGCTCCTACGAGCAGTACTTC. V usage is TRBV6-5 and J usage is TRBJ2-7, with a tentative D call TRBD1 (5 bases). Germline values: CDR1 MNHEY, CDR2 SVGAGI. V was clipped by 0 bases and J by 0 bases, with 12 bases between them. This CDR3 is 16 amino acids long.

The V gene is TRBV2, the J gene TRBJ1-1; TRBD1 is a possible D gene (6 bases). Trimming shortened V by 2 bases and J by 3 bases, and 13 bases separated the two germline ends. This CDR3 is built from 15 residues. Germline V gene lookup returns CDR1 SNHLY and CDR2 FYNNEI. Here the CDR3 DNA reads TGTGCCAGCAGTGAACAGACAGGAGGGGACACTGAAGCTTTCTTT. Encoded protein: CASSEQTGGDTEAFF.

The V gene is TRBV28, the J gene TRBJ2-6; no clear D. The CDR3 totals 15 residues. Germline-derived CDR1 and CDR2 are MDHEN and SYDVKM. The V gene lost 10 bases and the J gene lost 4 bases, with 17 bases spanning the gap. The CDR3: CATTKGDLGANVLTF. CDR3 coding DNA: TGTGCCACCACTAAAGGAGACTTGGGGGCCAACGTCCTGACTTTC.

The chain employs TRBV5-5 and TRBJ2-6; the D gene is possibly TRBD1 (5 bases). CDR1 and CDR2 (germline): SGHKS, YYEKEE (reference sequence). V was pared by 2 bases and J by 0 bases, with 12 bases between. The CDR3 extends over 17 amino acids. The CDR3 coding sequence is TGTGCCAGCAGCTTCTTCACAGGCAGCTCTGGGGCCAACGTCCTGACTTTC. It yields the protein CASSFFTGSSGANVLTF.

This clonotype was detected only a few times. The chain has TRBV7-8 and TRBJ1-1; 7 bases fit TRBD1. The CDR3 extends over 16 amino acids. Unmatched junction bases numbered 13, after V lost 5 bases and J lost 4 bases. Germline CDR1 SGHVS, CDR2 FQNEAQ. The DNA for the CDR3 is TGTGCCAGCAGCCCCCGGGGGATACAGGGGAGCACTGAAGCTTTCTTT. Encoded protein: CASSPRGIQGSTEAFF.

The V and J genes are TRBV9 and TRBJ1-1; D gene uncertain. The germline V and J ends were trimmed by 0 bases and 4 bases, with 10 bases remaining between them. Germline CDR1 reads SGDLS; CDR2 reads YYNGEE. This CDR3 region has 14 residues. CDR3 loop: CASSVDAVPTEAFF. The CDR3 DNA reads TGTGCCAGCAGCGTAGATGCGGTTCCCACTGAAGCTTTCTTT.

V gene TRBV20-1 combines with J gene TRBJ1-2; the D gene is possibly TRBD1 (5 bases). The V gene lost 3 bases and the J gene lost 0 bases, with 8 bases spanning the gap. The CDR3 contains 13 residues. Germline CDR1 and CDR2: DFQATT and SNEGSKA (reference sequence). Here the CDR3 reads CSASTTANYGYTF. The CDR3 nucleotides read TGCAGTGCTAGCACGACAGCTAACTATGGCTACACCTTC.

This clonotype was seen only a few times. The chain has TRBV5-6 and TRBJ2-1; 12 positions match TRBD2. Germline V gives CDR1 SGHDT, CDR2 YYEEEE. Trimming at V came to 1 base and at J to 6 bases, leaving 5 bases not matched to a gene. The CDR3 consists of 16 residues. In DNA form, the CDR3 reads TGTGCCAGCAGCTTGAGGACTAGCGGGGCCCTCAATGAGCAGTTCTTC. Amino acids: CASSLRTSGALNEQFF. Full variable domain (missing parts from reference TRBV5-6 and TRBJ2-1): DAGVTQSPTHLIKTRGQQVTLRCSPKSGHDTVSWYQQALGQGPQFIFQYYEEEERQRGNFPDRFSGHQFPNYSSELNVNALLLGDSALYLCASSLRTSGALNEQFFGPGTRLTVL.

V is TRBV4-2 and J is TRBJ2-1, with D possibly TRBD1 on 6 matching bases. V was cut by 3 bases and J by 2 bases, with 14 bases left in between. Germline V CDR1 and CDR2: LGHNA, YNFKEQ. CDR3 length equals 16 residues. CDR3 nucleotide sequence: TGTGCCAGCAGCCAGGCCGGACAGATAACCTACAATGAGCAGTTCTTC. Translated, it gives CASSQAGQITYNEQFF.

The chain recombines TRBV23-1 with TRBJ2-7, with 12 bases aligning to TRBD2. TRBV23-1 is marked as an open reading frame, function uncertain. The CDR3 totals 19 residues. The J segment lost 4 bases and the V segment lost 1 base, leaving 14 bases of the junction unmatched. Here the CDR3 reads CASSQLETLRLAGVYEQYF. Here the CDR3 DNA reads TGCGCCAGCAGTCAATTGGAGACACTCCGACTAGCGGGAGTGTACGAGCAGTACTTC.

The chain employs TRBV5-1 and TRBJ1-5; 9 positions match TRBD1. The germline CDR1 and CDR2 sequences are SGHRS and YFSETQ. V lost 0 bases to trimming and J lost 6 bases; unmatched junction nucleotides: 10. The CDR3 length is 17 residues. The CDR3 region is CASSLDTRDRVIQPQHF. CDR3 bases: TGCGCCAGCAGCTTGGATACTCGGGACAGGGTTATTCAGCCCCAGCATTTT.

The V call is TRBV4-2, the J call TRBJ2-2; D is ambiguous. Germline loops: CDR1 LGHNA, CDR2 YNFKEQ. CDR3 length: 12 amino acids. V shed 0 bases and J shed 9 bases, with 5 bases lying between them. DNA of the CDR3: TGTGCCAGCAGCCAAGATTCTCGGGAGCTGTTTTTT. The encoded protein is CASSQDSRELFF.

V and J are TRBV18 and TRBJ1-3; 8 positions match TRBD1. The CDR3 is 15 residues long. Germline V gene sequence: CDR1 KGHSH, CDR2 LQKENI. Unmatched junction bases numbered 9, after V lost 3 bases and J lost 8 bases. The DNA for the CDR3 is TGTGCCAGCTCACCCCTCGGTGGACAGGGCGACACCATATATTTT. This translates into CASSPLGGQGDTIYF.

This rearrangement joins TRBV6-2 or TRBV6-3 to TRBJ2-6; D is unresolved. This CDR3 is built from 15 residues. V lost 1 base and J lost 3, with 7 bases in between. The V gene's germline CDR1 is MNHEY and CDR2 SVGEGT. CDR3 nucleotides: TGTGCCAGCAGTTACTTCCGGAGTGGGGCCAACGTCCTGACTTTC. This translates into CASSYFRSGANVLTF.

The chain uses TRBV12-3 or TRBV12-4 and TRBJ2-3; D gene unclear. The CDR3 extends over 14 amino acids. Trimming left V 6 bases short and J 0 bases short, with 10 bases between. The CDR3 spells CASRNHGSTDTQYF. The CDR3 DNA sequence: TGTGCCAGCAGGAACCATGGGAGCACAGATACGCAGTATTTT.

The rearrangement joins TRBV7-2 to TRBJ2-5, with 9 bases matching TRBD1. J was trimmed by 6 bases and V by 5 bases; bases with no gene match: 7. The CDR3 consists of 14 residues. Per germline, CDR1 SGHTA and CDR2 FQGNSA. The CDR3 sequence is CASSPGTGRKTQYF. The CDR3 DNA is TGTGCCAGCAGCCCAGGGACAGGGAGAAAGACCCAGTACTTC.

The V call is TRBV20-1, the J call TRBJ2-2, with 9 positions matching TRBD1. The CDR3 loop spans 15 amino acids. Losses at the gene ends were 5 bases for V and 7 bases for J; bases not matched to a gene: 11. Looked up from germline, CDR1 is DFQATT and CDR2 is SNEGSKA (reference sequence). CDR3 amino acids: CSAGIQGAQGGELFF. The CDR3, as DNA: TGCAGTGCTGGAATACAGGGGGCGCAAGGCGGGGAGCTGTTTTTT.

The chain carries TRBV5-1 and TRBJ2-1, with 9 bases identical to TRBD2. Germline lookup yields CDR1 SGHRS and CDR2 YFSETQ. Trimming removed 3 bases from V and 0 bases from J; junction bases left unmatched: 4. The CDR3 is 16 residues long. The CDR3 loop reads CASSSTSGSSYNEQFF. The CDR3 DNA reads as TGCGCCAGCAGCTCGACTAGCGGATCCTCCTACAATGAGCAGTTCTTC.

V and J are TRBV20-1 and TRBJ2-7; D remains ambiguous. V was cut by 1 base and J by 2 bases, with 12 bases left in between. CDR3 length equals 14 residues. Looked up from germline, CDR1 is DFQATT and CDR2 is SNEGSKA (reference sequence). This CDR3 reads CSARASLQTYEQYF. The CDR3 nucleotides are TGCAGTGCTAGAGCGAGCTTACAAACCTACGAGCAGTACTTC.

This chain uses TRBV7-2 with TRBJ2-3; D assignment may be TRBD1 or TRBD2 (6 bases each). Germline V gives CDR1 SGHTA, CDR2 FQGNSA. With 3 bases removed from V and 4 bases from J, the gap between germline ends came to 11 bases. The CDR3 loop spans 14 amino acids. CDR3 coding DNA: TGTGCCAGCAGCTTGTCGGGGGCTGCAGATACGCAGTATTTT. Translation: CASSLSGAADTQYF.

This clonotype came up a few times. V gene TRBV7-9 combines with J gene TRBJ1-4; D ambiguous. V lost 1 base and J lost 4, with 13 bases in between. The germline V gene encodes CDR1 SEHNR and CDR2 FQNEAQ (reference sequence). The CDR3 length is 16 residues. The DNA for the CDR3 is TGTGCCAGCAGCTTAGGGATCCTCAGAGATAATGAAAAACTGTTTTTT. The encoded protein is CASSLGILRDNEKLFF.

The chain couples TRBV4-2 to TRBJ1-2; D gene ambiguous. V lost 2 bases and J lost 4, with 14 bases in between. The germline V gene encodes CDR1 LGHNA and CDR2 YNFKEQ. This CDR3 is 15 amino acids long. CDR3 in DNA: TGTGCCAGCAGCCAAAGCCCGGACGTAGGCTATGGCTACACCTTC. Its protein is CASSQSPDVGYGYTF.

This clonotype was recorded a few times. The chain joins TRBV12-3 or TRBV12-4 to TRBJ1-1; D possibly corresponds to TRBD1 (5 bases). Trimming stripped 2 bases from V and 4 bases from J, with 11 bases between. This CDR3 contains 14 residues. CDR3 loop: CASSLTRTPTEAFF. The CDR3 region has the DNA TGTGCCAGCAGTTTAACCCGGACACCCACTGAAGCTTTCTTT.